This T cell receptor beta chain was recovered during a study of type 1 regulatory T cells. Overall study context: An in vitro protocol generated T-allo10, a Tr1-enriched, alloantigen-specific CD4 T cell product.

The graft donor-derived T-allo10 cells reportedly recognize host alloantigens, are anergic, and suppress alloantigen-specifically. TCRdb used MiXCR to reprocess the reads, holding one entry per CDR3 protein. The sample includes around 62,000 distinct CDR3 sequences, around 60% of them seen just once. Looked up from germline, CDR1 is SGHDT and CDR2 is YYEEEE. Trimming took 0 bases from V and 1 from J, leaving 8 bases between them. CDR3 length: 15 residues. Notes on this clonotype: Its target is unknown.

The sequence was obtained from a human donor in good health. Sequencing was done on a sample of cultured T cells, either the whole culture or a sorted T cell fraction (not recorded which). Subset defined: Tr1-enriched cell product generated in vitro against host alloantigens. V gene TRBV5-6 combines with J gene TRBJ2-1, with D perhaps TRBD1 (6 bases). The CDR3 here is CASSLGGGSYNEQFF. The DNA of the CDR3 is TGTGCCAGCAGCTTGGGAGGGGGTTCCTACAATGAGCAGTTCTTC.